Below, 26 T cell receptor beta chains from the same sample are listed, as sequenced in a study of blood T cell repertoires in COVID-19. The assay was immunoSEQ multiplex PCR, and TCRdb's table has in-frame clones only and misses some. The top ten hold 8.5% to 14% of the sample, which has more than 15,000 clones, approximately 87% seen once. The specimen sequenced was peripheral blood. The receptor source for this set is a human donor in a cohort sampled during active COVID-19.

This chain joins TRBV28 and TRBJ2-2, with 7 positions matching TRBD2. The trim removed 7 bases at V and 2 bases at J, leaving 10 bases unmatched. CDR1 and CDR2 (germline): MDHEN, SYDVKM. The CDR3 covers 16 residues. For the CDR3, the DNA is TGTGCCAGCACCACGGGAGGTGCAGTTAACACCGGGGAGCTGTTTTTT. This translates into CASTTGGAVNTGELFF.

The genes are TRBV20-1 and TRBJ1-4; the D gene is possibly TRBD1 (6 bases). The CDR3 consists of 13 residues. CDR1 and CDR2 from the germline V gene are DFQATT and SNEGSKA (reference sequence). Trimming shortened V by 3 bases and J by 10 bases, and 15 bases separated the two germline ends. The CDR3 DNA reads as TGCAGTGCTAGTTCGGACAGTGGGGGAAAACTGTTTTTT. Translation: CSASSDSGGKLFF.

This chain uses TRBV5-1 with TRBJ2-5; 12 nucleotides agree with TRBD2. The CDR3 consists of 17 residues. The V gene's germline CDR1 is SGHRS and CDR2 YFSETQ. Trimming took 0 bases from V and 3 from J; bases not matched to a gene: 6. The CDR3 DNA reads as TGCGCCAGCAGCTTGGGACTAGCGGGAGTTGTAGAAGAGACCCAGTACTTC. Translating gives CASSLGLAGVVEETQYF.

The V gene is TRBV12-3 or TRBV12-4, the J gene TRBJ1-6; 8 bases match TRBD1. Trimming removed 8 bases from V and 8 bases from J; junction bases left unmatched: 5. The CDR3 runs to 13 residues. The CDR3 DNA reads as TGTGCCAGCTCAGGACAGGGAGATTCACCCCTCCACTTT. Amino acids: CASSGQGDSPLHF.

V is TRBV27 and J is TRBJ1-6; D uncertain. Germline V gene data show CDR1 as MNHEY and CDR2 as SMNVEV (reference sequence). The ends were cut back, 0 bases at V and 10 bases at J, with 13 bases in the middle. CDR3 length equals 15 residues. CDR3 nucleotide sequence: TGTGCCAGCAGTTTATCGAGAAAGGGAGGATCACCCCTCCACTTT. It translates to CASSLSRKGGSPLHF.

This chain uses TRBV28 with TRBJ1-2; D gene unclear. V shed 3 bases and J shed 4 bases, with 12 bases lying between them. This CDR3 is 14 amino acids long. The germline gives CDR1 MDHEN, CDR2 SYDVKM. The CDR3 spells CASSFGDVFYGYTF. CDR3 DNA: TGTGCCAGCAGTTTCGGGGATGTTTTCTATGGCTACACCTTC.

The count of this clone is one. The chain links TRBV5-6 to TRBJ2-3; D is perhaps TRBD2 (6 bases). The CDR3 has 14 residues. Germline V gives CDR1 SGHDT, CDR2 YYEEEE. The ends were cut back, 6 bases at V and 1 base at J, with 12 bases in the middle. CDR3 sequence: CASISDYGTDTQYF. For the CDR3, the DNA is TGTGCCAGCATCTCGGACTACGGCACAGATACGCAGTATTTT.

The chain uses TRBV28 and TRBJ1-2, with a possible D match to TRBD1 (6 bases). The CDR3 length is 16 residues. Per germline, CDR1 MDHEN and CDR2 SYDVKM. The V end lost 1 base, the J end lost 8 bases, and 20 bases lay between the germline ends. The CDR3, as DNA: TGTGCCAGCAGTTTATCGGGGGGCCCCTCGTTTTTCGGCTACACCTTC. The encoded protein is CASSLSGGPSFFGYTF.

The CDR3 DNA follows: TGCGCCAGCAGCCAAGATCCGGGTCCGGGGACCCAGTACTTC. The encoded protein is CASSQDPGPGTQYF. This chain links TRBV4-1 with TRBJ2-5; D gene uncertain. The V gene's germline CDR1 is MGHRA and CDR2 YSYEKL. With 0 bases removed from V and 7 bases from J, the gap between germline ends came to 12 bases. The CDR3 loop spans 14 amino acids.

This CDR3 is CASSLTGTGDTEAFF. The CDR3, as DNA: TGTGCCAGCAGCTTAACAGGGACAGGGGACACTGAAGCTTTCTTT. V usage is TRBV7-3 and J usage is TRBJ1-1, with 10 positions matching TRBD1. Germline assignment: CDR1 SGHTA and CDR2 FQGTGA. The junction had 1 base not matched to a gene; V was cut back by 0 bases and J by 3 bases. The CDR3 spans 15 residues.

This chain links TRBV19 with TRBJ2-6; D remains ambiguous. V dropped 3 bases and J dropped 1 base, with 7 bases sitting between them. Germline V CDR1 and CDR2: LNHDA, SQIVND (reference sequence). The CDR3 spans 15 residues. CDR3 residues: CASSISISGANVLTF. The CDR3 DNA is TGTGCCAGTAGTATTAGCATATCTGGGGCCAACGTCCTGACTTTC.

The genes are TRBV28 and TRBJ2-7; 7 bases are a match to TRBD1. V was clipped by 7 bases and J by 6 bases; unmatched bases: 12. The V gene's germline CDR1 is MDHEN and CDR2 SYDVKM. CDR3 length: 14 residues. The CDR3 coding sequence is TGTGCCAGCAACCGACAGGGTGTGTGGTCCGAGCAGTACTTC. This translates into CASNRQGVWSEQYF.

Written as DNA, the CDR3 is TGTGCCAGCAGGGAAGTCGGGACAGGAAATTATTATAGCACAGATACGCAGTATTTT. Protein sequence: CASREVGTGNYYSTDTQYF. V is TRBV28 and J is TRBJ2-3, with 8 bases aligning to TRBD1. The CDR3 runs 19 residues. The V gene end was trimmed by 6 bases and the J gene end by 0 bases; junction bases not matched to a gene: 17. CDR1 and CDR2 from the germline V gene are MDHEN and SYDVKM. The full variable domain, its missing parts supplied by reference TRBV28 and TRBJ2-3, is DVKVTQSSRYLVKRTGEKVFLECVQDMDHENMFWYRQDPGLGLRLIYFSYDVKMKEKGDIPEGYSVSREKKERFSLILESASTNQTSMYLCASREVGTGNYYSTDTQYFGPGTRLTVL.

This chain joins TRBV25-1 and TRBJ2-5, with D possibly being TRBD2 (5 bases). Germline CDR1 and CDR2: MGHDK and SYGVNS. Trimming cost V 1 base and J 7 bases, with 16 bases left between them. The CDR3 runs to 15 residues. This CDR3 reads CASSESGYAGGTQYF. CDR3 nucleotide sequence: TGTGCCAGCAGTGAATCGGGTTACGCGGGTGGGACCCAGTACTTC.

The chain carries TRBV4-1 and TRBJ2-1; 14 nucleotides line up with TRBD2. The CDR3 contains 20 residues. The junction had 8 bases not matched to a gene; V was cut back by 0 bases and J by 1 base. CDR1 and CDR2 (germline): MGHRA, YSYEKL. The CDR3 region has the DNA TGCGCCAGCAGCCAAGAGACTAGCGGGAGGGGATTGGGTTCCTACAATGAGCAGTTCTTC. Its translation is CASSQETSGRGLGSYNEQFF.

The DNA for the CDR3 is TGTGCCAGCAGCCGACGGACTAGCCCGATTGGGCAGTATTTT. The encoded protein is CASSRRTSPIGQYF. V usage is TRBV11-3 and J usage is TRBJ2-3; 8 bases agree with TRBD2. The CDR3 totals 14 residues. Germline V gene sequence: CDR1 SGHNT, CDR2 YENEEA. J was trimmed by 11 bases and V by 5 bases; bases with no gene match: 12.

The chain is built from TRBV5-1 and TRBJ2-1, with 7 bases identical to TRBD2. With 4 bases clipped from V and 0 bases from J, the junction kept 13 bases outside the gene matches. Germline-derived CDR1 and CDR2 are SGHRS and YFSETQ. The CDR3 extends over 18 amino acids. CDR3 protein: CASSMDPPASGSYNEQFF. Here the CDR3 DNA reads TGCGCCAGCAGCATGGATCCCCCTGCTAGCGGCTCCTACAATGAGCAGTTCTTC.

CDR3 region: CASSPPSGRETQYF. DNA for the CDR3: TGTGCCAGCTCACCACCGTCAGGGAGGGAGACCCAGTACTTC. The V and J genes are TRBV18 and TRBJ2-5; the D gene is possibly TRBD2 (6 bases). CDR3 length equals 14 residues. V dropped 0 bases and J dropped 5 bases, with 10 bases sitting between them. Per germline, CDR1 KGHSH and CDR2 LQKENI.

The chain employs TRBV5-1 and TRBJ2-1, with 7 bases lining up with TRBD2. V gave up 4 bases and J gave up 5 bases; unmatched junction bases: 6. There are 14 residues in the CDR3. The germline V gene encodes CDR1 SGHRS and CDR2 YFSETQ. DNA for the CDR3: TGCGCCAGCAGCCTTTTCCGGGGGGACAATGAGCAGTTCTTC. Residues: CASSLFRGDNEQFF.

The chain's CDR3 is CASSLAGRNQPQHF. The CDR3 DNA is TGTGCCAGCAGCTTGGCAGGCCGCAATCAGCCCCAGCATTTT. This sequence joins TRBV5-5 and TRBJ1-5; no clear D. The CDR3 runs 14 residues. Trimming shortened V by 0 bases and J by 2 bases, and 6 bases separated the two germline ends. Germline CDR1 reads SGHKS; CDR2 reads YYEKEE (reference sequence). Complete variable domain (other parts from reference TRBV5-5 and TRBJ1-5): DAGVTQSPTHLIKTRGQQVTLRCSPISGHKSVSWYQQVLGQGPQFIFQYYEKEERGRGNFPDRFSARQFPNYSSELNVNALLLGDSALYLCASSLAGRNQPQHFGDGTRLSIL.

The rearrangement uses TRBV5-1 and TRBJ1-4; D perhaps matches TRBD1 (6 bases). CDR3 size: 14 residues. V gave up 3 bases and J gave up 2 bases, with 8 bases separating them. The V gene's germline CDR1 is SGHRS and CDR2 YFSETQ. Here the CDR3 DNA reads TGCGCCAGCAGCTCACAGGGTACTAATGAAAAACTGTTTTTT. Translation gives CASSSQGTNEKLFF.

The DNA of the CDR3 is TGTGCCACCAGTGATGCAGGGACTAGCGGGACAGCGACCCAGTACTTC. As protein: CATSDAGTSGTATQYF. The genes are TRBV24-1 and TRBJ2-5; 13 nucleotides align to TRBD2. The CDR3 covers 16 residues. Trimming cost V 3 bases and J 7 bases; bases outside gene matches: 7. The germline V gene encodes CDR1 KGHDR and CDR2 SFDVKD.

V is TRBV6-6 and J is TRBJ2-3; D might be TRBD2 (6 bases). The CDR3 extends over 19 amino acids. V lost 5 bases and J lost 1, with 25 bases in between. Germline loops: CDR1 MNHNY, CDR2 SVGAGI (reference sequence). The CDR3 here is CASSPTGVERHGGTDTQYF. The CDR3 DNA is TGTGCCAGCAGTCCCACGGGGGTGGAAAGGCACGGGGGCACAGATACGCAGTATTTT.

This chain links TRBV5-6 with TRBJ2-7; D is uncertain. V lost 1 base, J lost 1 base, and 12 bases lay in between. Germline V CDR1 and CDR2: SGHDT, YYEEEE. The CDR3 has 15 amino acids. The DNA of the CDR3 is TGTGCCAGCAGCTTGCTGTCACCCCGGTCCTACGAGCAGTACTTC. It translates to CASSLLSPRSYEQYF.

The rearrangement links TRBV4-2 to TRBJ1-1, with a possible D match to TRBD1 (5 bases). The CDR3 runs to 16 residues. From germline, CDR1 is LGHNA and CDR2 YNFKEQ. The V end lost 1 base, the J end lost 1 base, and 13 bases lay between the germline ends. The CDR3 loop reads CASSQAPRASNTEAFF. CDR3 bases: TGTGCCAGCAGCCAAGCCCCCAGGGCCTCGAACACTGAAGCTTTCTTT.

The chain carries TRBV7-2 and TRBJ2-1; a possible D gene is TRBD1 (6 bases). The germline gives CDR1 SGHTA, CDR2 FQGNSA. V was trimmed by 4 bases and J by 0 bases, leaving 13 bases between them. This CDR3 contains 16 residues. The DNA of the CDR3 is TGTGCCAGCAGCTCCAGGGGACATAGCTCCTACAATGAGCAGTTCTTC. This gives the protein CASSSRGHSSYNEQFF.